This TCR beta chain was captured in a study of cytomegalovirus exposure and HLA in healthy donors. The V segment lost 4 bases and the J segment 2 bases; nucleotides outside the gene matches: 2. Per the germline V gene, CDR1 is MGHRA and CDR2 is YSYEKL. The CDR3 has 15 residues. Healthy bone marrow donors made up the cohort. 13 Jbeta primers and 60 Vbeta primers were used for the PCR. Produced via immunoSEQ multiplex PCR; TCRdb's table is partial and in-frame only. Of about 190,000 clones in the sample, around 75% are singletons; the top ten hold approximately 6.3%. The clonotype originates from a man in his forties in good health and CMV-seropositive. The sample consisted of PBMCs. V usage is TRBV4-1 and J usage is TRBJ2-4; 10 bases align to TRBD1. As DNA, the CDR3 is TGCGCCAGCAGCCGGGACAGGGGCTCCAAAAACATTCAGTACTTC. Translation gives CASSRDRGSKNIQYF.